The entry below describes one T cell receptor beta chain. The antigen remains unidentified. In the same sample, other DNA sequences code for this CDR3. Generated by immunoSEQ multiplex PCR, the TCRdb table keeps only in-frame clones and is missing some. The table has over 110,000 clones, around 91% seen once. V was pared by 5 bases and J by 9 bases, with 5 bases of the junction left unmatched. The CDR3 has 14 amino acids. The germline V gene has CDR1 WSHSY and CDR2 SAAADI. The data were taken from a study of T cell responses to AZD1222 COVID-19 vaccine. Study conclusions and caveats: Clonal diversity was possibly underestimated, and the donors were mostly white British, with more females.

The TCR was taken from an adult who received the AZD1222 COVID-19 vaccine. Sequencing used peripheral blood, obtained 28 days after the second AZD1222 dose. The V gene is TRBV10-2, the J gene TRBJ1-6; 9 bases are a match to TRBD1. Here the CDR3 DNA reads TGCGCCAGCAGTCCGGGACAGGGTGGTTCACCCCTCCACTTT. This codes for CASSPGQGGSPLHF.